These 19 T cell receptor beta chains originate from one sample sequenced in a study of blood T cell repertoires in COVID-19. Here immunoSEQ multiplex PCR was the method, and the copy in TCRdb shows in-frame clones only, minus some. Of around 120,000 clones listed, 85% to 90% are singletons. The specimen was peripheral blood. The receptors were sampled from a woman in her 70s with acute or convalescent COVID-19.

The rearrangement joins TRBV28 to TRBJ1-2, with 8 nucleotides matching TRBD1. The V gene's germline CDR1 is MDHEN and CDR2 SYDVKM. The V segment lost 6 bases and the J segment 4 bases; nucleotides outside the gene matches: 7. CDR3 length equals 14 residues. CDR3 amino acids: CASSLLQGAYGYTF. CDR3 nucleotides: TGTGCCAGCAGCCTACTGCAGGGGGCCTATGGCTACACCTTC.

CDR3 coding DNA: TGTGCCAGCAGCTTCCTATACGGAAACACCATATATTTT. Translating it yields CASSFLYGNTIYF. The chain couples TRBV7-9 to TRBJ1-3; D not resolved. In germline, CDR1 is SEHNR, CDR2 FQNEAQ (reference sequence). This CDR3 is built from 13 residues. The ends were cut back, 3 bases at V and 4 bases at J, with 7 bases in the middle.

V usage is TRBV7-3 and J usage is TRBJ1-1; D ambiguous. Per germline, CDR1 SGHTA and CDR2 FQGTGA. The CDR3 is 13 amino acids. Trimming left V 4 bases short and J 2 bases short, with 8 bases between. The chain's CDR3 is CASSSYSNTEAFF. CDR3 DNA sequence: TGTGCCAGCAGCTCCTACAGTAACACTGAAGCTTTCTTT.

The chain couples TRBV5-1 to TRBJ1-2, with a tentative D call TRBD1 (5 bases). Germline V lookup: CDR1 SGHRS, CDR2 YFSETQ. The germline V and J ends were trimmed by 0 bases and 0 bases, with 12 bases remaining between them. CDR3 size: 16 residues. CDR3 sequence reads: CASSLVLAGTNYGYTF. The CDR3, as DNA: TGCGCCAGCAGCTTGGTTCTGGCAGGGACTAACTATGGCTACACCTTC.

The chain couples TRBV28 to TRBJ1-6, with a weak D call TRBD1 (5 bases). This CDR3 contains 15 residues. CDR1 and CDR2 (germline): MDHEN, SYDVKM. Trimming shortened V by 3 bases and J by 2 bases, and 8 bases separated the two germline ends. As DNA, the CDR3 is TGTGCCAGCAGTTTGGTAGGGGCCTATAATTCACCCCTCCACTTT. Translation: CASSLVGAYNSPLHF.

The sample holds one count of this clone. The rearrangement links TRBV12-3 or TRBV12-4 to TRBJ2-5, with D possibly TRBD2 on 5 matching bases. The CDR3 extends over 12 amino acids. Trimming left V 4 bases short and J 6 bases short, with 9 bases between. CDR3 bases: TGTGCCAGCAGTTATAGCGTCCAGACCCAGTACTTC. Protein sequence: CASSYSVQTQYF.

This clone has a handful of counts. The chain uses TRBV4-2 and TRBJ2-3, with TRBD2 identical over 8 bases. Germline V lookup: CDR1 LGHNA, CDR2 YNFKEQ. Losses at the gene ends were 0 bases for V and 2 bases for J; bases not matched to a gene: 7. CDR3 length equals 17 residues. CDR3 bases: TGTGCCAGCAGCCAAGATCCGGTAGCGGGGACCACAGATACGCAGTATTTT. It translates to CASSQDPVAGTTDTQYF.

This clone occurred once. As DNA, the CDR3 is TGCGCCAGCAGCCTCCCGACAGACCTAGCCAAAAACATTCAGTACTTC. This encodes CASSLPTDLAKNIQYF. The chain uses TRBV5-1 and TRBJ2-4; tentatively, D is TRBD1 (5 bases). The CDR3 consists of 16 residues. CDR1 is SGHRS, CDR2 YFSETQ, per germline. Trimming left V 4 bases short and J 0 bases short, with 14 bases between.

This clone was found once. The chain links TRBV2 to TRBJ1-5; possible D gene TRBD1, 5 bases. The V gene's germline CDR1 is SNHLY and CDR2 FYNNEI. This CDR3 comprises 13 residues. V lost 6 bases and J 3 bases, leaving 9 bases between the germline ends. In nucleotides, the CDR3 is TGTGCCAGCAGGGGGCAGGTCAATCAGCCCCAGCATTTT. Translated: CASRGQVNQPQHF. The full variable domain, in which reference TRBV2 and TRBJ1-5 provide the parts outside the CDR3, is EPEVTQTPSHQVTQMGQEVILRCVPISNHLYFYWYRQILGQKVEFLVSFYNNEISEKSEIFDDQFSVERPDGSNFTLKIRSTKLEDSAMYFCASRGQVNQPQHFGDGTRLSIL.

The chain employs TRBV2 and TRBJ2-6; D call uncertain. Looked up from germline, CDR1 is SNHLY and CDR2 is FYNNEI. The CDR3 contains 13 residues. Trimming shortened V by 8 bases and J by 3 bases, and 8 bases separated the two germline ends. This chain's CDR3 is CASLVNGANVLTF. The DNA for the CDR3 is TGTGCCAGCCTAGTGAATGGGGCCAACGTCCTGACTTTC.

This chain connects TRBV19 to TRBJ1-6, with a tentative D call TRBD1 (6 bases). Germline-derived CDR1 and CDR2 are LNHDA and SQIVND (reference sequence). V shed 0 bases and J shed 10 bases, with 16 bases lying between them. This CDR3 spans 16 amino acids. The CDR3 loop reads CASSIDPQGFGSPLHF. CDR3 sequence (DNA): TGTGCCAGTAGTATAGATCCACAGGGTTTCGGATCACCCCTCCACTTT.

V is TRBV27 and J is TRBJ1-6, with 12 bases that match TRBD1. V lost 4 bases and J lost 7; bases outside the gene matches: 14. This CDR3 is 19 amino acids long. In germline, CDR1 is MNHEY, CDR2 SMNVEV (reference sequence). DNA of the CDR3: TGTGCCAGCAGTTCCCGAAGAACCGGGACAGGGGGCAGGAATTCACCCCTCCACTTT. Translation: CASSSRRTGTGGRNSPLHF.

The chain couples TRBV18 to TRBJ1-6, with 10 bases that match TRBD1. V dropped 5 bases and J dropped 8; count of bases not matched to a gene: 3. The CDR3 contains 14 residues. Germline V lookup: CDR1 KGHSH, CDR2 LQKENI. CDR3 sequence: CASSAGTGDSPLHF. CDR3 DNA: TGTGCCAGCTCAGCCGGGACAGGGGATTCACCCCTCCACTTT.

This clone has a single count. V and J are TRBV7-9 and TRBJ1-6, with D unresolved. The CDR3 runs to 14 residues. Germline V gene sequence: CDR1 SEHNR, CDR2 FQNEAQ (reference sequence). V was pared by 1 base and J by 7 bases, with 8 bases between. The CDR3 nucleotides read TGTGCCAGCAGCTTAGTACAACCCAATTCACCCCTCCACTTT. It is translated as CASSLVQPNSPLHF.

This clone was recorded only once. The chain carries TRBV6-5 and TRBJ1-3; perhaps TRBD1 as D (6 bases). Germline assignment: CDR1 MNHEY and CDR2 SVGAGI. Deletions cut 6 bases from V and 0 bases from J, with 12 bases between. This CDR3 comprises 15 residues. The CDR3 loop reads CASRASDSSGNTIYF. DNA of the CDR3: TGTGCCAGCAGGGCCTCGGACAGCTCTGGAAACACCATATATTTT.

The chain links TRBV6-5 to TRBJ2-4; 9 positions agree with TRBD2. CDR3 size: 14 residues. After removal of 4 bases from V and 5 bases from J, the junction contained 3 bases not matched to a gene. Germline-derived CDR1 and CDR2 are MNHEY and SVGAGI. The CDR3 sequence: CASSSRGGENIQYF. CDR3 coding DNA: TGTGCCAGCAGTTCGCGGGGGGGGGAAAACATTCAGTACTTC.

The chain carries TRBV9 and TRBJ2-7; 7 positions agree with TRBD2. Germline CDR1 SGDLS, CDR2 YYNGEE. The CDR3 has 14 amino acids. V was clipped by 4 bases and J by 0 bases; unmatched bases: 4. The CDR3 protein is CASSTRDYSYEQYF. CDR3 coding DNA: TGTGCCAGCAGCACCCGGGACTACTCCTACGAGCAGTACTTC.

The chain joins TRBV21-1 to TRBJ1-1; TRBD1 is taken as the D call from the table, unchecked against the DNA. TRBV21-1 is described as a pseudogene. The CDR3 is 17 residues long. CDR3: CASSKSPRQGGGTEAFF. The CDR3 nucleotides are TGTGCCAGCAGCAAGTCACCCCGACAGGGCGGAGGCACTGAAGCTTTCTTT.

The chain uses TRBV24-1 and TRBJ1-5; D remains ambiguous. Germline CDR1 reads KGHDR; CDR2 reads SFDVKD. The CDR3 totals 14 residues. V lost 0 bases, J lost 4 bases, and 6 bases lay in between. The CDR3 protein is CATSDLHVNQPQHF. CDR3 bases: TGTGCCACCAGTGATTTGCATGTGAATCAGCCCCAGCATTTT.